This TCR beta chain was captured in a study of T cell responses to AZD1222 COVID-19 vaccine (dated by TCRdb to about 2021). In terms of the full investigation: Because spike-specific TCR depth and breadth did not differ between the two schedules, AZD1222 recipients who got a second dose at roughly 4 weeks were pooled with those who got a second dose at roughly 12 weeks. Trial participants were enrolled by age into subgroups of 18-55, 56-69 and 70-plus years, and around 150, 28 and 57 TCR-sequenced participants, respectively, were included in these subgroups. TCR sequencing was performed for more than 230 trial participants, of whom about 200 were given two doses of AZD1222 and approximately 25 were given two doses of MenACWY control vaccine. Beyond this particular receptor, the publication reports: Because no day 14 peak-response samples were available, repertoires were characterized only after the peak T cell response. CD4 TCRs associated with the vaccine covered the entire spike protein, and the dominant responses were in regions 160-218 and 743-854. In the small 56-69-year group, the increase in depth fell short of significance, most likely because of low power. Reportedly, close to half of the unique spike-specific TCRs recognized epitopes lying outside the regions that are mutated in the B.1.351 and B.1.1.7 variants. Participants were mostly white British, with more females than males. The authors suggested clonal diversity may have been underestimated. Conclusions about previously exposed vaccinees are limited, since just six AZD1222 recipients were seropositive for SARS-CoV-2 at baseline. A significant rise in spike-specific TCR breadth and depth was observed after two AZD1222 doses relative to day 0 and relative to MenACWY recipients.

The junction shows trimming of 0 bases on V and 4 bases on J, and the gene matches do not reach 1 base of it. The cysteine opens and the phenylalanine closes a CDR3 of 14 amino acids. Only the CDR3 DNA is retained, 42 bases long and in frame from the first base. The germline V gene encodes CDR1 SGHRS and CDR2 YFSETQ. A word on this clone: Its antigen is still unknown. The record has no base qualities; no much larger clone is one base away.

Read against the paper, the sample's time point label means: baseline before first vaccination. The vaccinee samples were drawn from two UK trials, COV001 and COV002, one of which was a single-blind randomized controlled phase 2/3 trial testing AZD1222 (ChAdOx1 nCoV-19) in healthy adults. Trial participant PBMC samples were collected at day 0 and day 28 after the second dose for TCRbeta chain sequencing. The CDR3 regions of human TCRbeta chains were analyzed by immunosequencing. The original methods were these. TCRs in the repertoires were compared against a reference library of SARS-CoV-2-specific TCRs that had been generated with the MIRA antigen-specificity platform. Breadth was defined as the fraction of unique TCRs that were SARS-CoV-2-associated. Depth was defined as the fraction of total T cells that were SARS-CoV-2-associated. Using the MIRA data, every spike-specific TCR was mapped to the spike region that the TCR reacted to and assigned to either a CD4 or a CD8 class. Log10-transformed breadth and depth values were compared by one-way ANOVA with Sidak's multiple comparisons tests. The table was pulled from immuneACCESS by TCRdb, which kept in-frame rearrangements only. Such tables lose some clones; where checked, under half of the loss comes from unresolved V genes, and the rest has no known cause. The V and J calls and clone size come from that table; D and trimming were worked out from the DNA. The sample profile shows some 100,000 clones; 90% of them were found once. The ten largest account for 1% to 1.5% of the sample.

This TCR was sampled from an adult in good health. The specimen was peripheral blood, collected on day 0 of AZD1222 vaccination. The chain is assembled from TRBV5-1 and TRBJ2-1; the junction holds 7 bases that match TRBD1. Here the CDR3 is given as CASSLEQGYNEQFF. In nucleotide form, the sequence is TGCGCCAGCAGCTTGGAACAGGGGTACAATGAGCAGTTCTTC.